This TCR beta chain was identified during a study of blood T cells in healthy people across ages. This clonotype was picked up a small number of times. Its specificity is not known. For the second PCR, which ran for about 7 to 11 cycles, a sample-barcoded 5' primer and a J-beta primer mix were used. Sequencing recovered at least 3 million CDR3-containing paired-end reads from each sample. TCRdb reprocessed the 5' RACE reads via MiXCR and lists one record per CDR3 protein. The top ten hold around 2.1% of the sample, which has about 2 million distinct CDR3 sequences, 40% to 55% seen once. Study results and caveats: Estimates drawn from one million T cells were deemed to understate diversity. Older individuals had lower TCR beta diversity per million T cells (the decline was roughly linear). TCR beta diversity correlated strongly with naive T cell percentage.

The receptor was derived from a woman between 35 and 50 years old in good health. Sequenced material: blood.

The CDR3 coding sequence is TGCAGTGCAAAACTAGCGGGGACCACAGATACGCAGTATTTT. As protein: CSAKLAGTTDTQYF. This chain uses TRBV20-1 with TRBJ2-3; 10 bases are shared with TRBD2. The CDR3 totals 14 residues. V lost 6 bases to trimming and J lost 2 bases; unmatched junction nucleotides: 5. Germline V CDR1 and CDR2: DFQATT, SNEGSKA (reference sequence).